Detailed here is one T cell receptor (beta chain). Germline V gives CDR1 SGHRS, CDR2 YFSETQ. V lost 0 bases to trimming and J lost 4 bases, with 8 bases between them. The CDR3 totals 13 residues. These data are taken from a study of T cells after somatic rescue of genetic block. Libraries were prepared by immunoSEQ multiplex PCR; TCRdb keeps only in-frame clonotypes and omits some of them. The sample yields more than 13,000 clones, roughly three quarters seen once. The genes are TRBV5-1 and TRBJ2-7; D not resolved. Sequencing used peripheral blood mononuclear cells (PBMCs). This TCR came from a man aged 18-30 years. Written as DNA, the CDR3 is TGCGCCAGCAGCTTGGGAGCCGGATACGAGCAGTACTTC. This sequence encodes CASSLGAGYEQYF.